This T cell receptor beta chain is drawn from a study of cytomegalovirus exposure and HLA in healthy donors. Overall study findings and caveats: The CMV antigen specificity of a few CMV-associated chains was confirmed through in vitro analysis. In a later analysis, the majority of CMV-associated beta chains seemingly showed HLA restriction. A later analysis linked a missense variant in DCLRE1C to the trimming of TCR beta V and J genes.

V dropped 3 bases and J dropped 0 bases, with 9 bases sitting between them. CDR3 length equals 16 residues. Germline-derived CDR1 and CDR2 are SSHAT and FNYEAQ (reference sequence). Researchers ran the PCR with 60 Vbeta and 13 Jbeta primers. Libraries were prepared by immunoSEQ multiplex PCR; TCRdb keeps only in-frame clonotypes and omits some of them. The sample lists around 120,000 clones; about 85% were seen once. Details on this clone: Antigen: not known.

This receptor was taken from a boy between 5 and 17 years old in good health and CMV-seronegative. Sequencing was carried out using PBMCs. The chain is built from TRBV7-7 and TRBJ1-6; D ambiguous. The CDR3 sequence: CASSLRGNSYNSPLHF. The DNA for the CDR3 is TGTGCCAGCAGCTTGCGGGGAAACTCCTATAATTCACCCCTCCACTTT.